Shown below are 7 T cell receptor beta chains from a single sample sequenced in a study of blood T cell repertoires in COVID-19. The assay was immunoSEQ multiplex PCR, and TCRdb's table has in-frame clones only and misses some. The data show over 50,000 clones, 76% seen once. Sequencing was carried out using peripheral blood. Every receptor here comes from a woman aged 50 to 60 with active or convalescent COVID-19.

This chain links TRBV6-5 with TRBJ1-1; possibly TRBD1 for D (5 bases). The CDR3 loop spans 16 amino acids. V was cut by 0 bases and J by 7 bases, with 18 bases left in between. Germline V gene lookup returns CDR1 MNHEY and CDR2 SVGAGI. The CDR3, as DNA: TGTGCCAGCAGTTACTCGGCAGGGACTGGGAAGTATGAAGCTTTCTTT. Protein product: CASSYSAGTGKYEAFF.

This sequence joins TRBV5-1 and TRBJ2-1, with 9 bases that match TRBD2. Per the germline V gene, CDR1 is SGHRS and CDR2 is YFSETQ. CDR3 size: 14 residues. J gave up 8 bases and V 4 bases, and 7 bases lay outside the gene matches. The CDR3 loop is CASSPLTSGYEQFF. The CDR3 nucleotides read TGCGCCAGCAGCCCCCTCACTAGCGGGTATGAGCAGTTCTTC.

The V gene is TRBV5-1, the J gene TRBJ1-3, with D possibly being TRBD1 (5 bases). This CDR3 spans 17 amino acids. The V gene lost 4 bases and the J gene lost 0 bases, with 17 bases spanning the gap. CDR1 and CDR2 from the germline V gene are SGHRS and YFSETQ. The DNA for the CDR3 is TGCGCCAGCAGCAGAACAGGAGTACAGAGCTCTGGAAACACCATATATTTT. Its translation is CASSRTGVQSSGNTIYF.

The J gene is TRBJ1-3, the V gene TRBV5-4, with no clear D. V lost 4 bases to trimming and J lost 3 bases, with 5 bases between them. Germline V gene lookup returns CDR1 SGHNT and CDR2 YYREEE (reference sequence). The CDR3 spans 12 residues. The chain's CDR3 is CASSENGNTIYF. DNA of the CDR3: TGTGCCAGCAGCGAGAATGGAAACACCATATATTTT.

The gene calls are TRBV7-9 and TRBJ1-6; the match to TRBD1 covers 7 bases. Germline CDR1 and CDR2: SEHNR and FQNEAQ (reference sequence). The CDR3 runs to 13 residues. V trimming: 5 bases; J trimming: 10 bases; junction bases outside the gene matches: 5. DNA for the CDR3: TGTGCCAGCAGCCAGGGGGGTGCATCACCCCTCCACTTT. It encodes CASSQGGASPLHF.

CDR3 in amino acids: CASSPDKNYGYTF. As DNA, the CDR3 is TGTGCCAGCAGCCCGGACAAAAACTATGGCTACACCTTC. This chain uses TRBV7-3 with TRBJ1-2; D possibly corresponds to TRBD1 (5 bases). This CDR3 is built from 13 residues. Per germline, CDR1 SGHTA and CDR2 FQGTGA. V was pared by 5 bases and J by 2 bases, with 9 bases between.

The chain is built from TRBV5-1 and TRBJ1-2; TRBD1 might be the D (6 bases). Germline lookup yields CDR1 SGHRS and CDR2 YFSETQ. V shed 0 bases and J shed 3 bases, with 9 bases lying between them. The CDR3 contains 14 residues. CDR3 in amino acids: CASSLVGADYGYTF. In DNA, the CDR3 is TGCGCCAGCAGCTTGGTGGGGGCGGACTATGGCTACACCTTC.